The TCR beta chain under discussion was sequenced for a study of blood T cell repertoires in COVID-19. V shed 5 bases and J 3 bases; nucleotides not matched to a gene: 8. This CDR3 has 15 residues. In germline, CDR1 is SGHTA, CDR2 FQGNSA. The repertoire was sequenced with immunoSEQ multiplex PCR; TCRdb's copy has only in-frame clones and lacks some. The sample holds about 260,000 clones, approximately 86% seen once. This receptor was taken from a man in his thirties or forties with active or convalescent COVID-19. The sample comprised peripheral blood. The chain carries TRBV7-2 and TRBJ2-5, with 8 bases matching TRBD2. The CDR3 sequence: CASSPMGGGKETQYF. Written as DNA, the CDR3 is TGTGCCAGCAGCCCTATGGGCGGGGGGAAAGAGACCCAGTACTTC.